This T cell receptor (beta chain) was recovered during a study of blood T cells in healthy people across ages (dated by TCRdb to the mid-2010s). Context from the whole study: Template switching captured roughly one uniquely barcoded TCR beta cDNA molecule per two T cells in model experiments. Using deep sequencing normalized with unique cDNA molecular identifiers, the study measured how TCR beta repertoire diversity changes with age. Donors were grouped into four age groups: young (average approximately 16 years), middle-aged (around 39), aged (around 60) and long-lived (over 80). To avoid experimental bias, donors of different ages were spread randomly across the sequencing lanes. For two donors (one aged 18 to 29 and one aged 80 or older), the study analyzed two additional independent replicas of 1 million unique cDNA reads from the same blood draw.

The library was produced with 5' RACE. This sample was sequenced with an Illumina HiSeq 2500. The second PCR ran for about 7 to 11 cycles and used a J-beta primer mix along with a sample-barcoded 5' primer. Each TCR beta cDNA molecule received a unique molecular identifier from a template-switch 5' adaptor carrying 12 random nucleotides. Each sample yielded at least 2.5 million CDR3-containing paired-end reads. The Mint cDNA synthesis kit, primed by a TRBC-specific oligonucleotide, was used to synthesize first-strand cDNA from all RNA. All cDNA was treated with uracil-DNA glycosylase and then went through a first 18-cycle PCR with the universal primers M1SS and BC2_uni_R. As for how the authors treated the data: For normalization, 1 million high-quality reads, each with a distinct molecular identifier, were randomly selected from each sample. Reads sharing molecular identifiers were discarded rather than binned into consensus sequences. MiTCR, with a Q25 quality threshold and the strictest error-elimination algorithm, was used for CDR3 identification, clonotype clustering and error correction. Lower-bound total TCR beta diversity was estimated with a nonparametric unseen species model using Euler transformation. The public sequencing data were trimmed at Q25 with fastp and processed into clonotypes with MiXCR by TCRdb, which kept only in-frame beta chains. Rows merge per CDR3 protein into single entries with the most common DNA and genes. Clone size and V and J calls follow TCRdb, not the original study. The sample table shows 800,000 to 900,000 distinct CDR3 sequences, and around 62% are seen once. Together, the top ten hold about a quarter of the sample.

The CDR3 covers 17 residues, taking in both the cysteine and the phenylalanine. Here the CDR3 DNA is all that survives: 51 bases in frame from base 1. V is cut back by 2 bases and J by 0 bases, with 8 bases in the junction unmatched. CDR1 KGHSH and CDR2 LQKENI are derived from the germline V gene. General conclusions and limits of the study: Donor CMV infection status was unknown, potentially confounding age-related changes in expanded clonotypes. Because profiling used bulk unsorted PBMCs, naive and antigen-experienced compartments could not be compared conclusively. Compared with the aged group, more naive CD4+ T cells, fewer expanded clones and increased TCR diversity were shown by the long-lived group, suggesting age selection. There was a strong correlation between observed TCR beta diversity and the percentage of naive T cells measured by flow cytometry. As age increased, observed TCR beta diversity per million T cells dropped in a roughly linear way, and a significant reduction was already evident by age about 40. Total diversity estimates from one million sequenced T cells were considered lower bounds and underestimates.

Systemically healthy Caucasian individuals from Russia, over 30 in total and aged roughly 6 to 100 years, were included as donors. Roughly 11 milliliters of peripheral blood were drawn from each donor into EDTA-treated Vacutainer tubes. Ficoll-Paque density-gradient centrifugation was used to isolate PBMCs, with at least 6.5 million per sample. Trizol reagent was used to extract total RNA from the PBMCs, yielding at least 5 micrograms per sample. The percentages of naive CD45RAhigh/CD27high T cells were determined by flow cytometry on a PBMC aliquot from every donor. Comment on this clonotype: Its target antigen remains unknown. One base away there is no much larger clone; base qualities are not given.

Sequencing was done on a sample of blood. The chain links TRBV18 with TRBJ2-3; 7 nucleotides in the junction match TRBD1. The sequence came from a man aged 25 to 40 in good health. The DNA is as follows: TGTGCCAGCTCACCAGGATACAGGGGCCCTAGCACAGATACGCAGTATTTT. Its translation reads: CASSPGYRGPSTDTQYF.